One and the same sample provided the 13 T cell receptor beta chains below, sequenced in a study of a mutant IDH1 vaccine in newly diagnosed glioma. Some clones are missing from TCRdb's copy, which holds only in-frame ones; the method was immunoSEQ multiplex PCR. The sample contains 40,000 or so clones, 70% to 85% of which appear only once. Time point indicated: week 47, end of study. Vaccine doses each comprised 300 ug of mutant IDH1 20-mer peptide, with topical imiquimod. The antigens for these receptors are not known. Sequencing used PBMCs, obtained from a glioma patient whose treatment included an IDH1 peptide vaccine. The receptor source for this set is a man aged 18 to 30 with glioma. Some clones in this sample may be carry-over from other donors' samples.

The V and J genes are TRBV5-1 and TRBJ2-5; maybe TRBD1 (5 bases). This CDR3 comprises 13 residues. V was pared by 2 bases and J by 3 bases, with 8 bases between. Germline V gene sequence: CDR1 SGHRS, CDR2 YFSETQ. CDR3 in DNA: TGCGCCAGCAGCTTAGGGGTGGAAGAGACCCAGTACTTC. As protein: CASSLGVEETQYF. Complete variable domain (other parts from reference TRBV5-1 and TRBJ2-5): KAGVTQTPRYLIKTRGQQVTLSCSPISGHRSVSWYQQTPGQGLQFLFEYFSETQRNKGNFPGRFSGRQFSNSRSEMNVSTLELGDSALYLCASSLGVEETQYFGPGTRLLVL.

The chain couples TRBV4-2 to TRBJ1-3; D remains ambiguous. Between the trimmed V and J ends, which lost 0 bases and 7 bases, there was a span of 10 bases. The CDR3 spans 14 residues. Germline V CDR1 and CDR2: LGHNA, YNFKEQ. The CDR3 region has the DNA TGTGCCAGCAGCCAAGAAATGTGGCCGAACACCATATATTTT. This encodes CASSQEMWPNTIYF.

The V call is TRBV6-4, the J call TRBJ2-1; 13 bases align to TRBD2. V shed 4 bases and J 6 bases; nucleotides not matched to a gene: 0. Germline CDR1 MRHNA, CDR2 SNTAGT. The CDR3 spans 14 residues. The CDR3 nucleotides read TGTGCCAGCAGTGGGACTAGCGGGAGCAATGAGCAGTTCTTC. It translates to CASSGTSGSNEQFF.

This clone has a handful of counts. V gene TRBV5-6 combines with J gene TRBJ1-4, with 7 bases matching TRBD1. J was trimmed by 6 bases and V by 5 bases; bases with no gene match: 7. Germline-derived CDR1 and CDR2 are SGHDT and YYEEEE. The CDR3 is made up of 14 amino acids. The CDR3 DNA is TGTGCCAGCAGGCGTACAGGGGCGGATGAAAAACTGTTTTTT. Translating gives CASRRTGADEKLFF. Looking up the rest from reference TRBV5-6 and TRBJ1-4 gives the full variable domain: DAGVTQSPTHLIKTRGQQVTLRCSPKSGHDTVSWYQQALGQGPQFIFQYYEEEERQRGNFPDRFSGHQFPNYSSELNVNALLLGDSALYLCASRRTGADEKLFFGSGTQLSVL.

The chain joins TRBV9 to TRBJ1-1; D gene unclear. V lost 0 bases, J lost 1 base, and 7 bases lay in between. CDR1 is SGDLS, CDR2 YYNGEE, per germline. There are 14 residues in the CDR3. CDR3 in DNA: TGTGCCAGCAGCGTAGAAGGTTCGAACACTGAAGCTTTCTTT. It codes for CASSVEGSNTEAFF. The full variable domain, its missing parts supplied by reference TRBV9 and TRBJ1-1, is DSGVTQTPKHLITATGQRVTLRCSPRSGDLSVYWYQQSLDQGLQFLIQYYNGEERAKGNILERFSAQQFPDLHSELNLSSLELGDSALYFCASSVEGSNTEAFFGQGTRLTVV.

The chain couples TRBV27 to TRBJ2-7, with 8 bases matching TRBD2. From germline, CDR1 is MNHEY and CDR2 SMNVEV (reference sequence). This CDR3 is built from 14 residues. Unmatched junction bases numbered 5, after V lost 7 bases and J lost 0 bases. The chain's CDR3 is CASTKTSASYEQYF. The CDR3 nucleotides are TGTGCCAGCACCAAGACTAGCGCCTCCTACGAGCAGTACTTC.

The genes are TRBV29-1 and TRBJ1-2; 8 bases agree with TRBD1. With V trimmed by 3 bases and J by 6 bases, 9 bases remained unmatched. In germline, CDR1 is SQVTM, CDR2 ANQGSEA. This CDR3 spans 14 amino acids. CDR3 bases: TGCAGCGTTGACGGCGGACAGGGAAGGCATGGCTACACCTTC. This gives the protein CSVDGGQGRHGYTF.

The chain carries TRBV7-9 and TRBJ1-4; TRBD1 matches at 7 bases. The CDR3 is made up of 16 amino acids. Germline trimming cut 5 bases from V and 3 bases from J; bases unmatched to any gene: 9. The germline CDR1 and CDR2 sequences are SEHNR and FQNEAQ (reference sequence). CDR3 region: CASSPQGVGANEKLFF. CDR3 nucleotides: TGTGCCAGCAGCCCGCAGGGGGTCGGAGCTAATGAAAAACTGTTTTTT.

The chain has TRBV2 and TRBJ1-1; maybe TRBD1 (5 bases). The germline V gene has CDR1 SNHLY and CDR2 FYNNEI. The CDR3 extends over 15 amino acids. V dropped 3 bases and J dropped 0 bases, with 11 bases sitting between them. This CDR3 is CASSEHRIMNTEAFF. CDR3 nucleotides: TGTGCCAGCAGTGAGCACAGGATTATGAACACTGAAGCTTTCTTT.

The chain couples TRBV19 to TRBJ1-1; perhaps TRBD1 as D (5 bases). This CDR3 is built from 14 residues. V was cut by 3 bases and J by 1 base, with 9 bases left in between. Germline V gene sequence: CDR1 LNHDA, CDR2 SQIVND (reference sequence). The CDR3 protein is CASSMGPQNTEAFF. The CDR3, as DNA: TGTGCCAGTAGTATGGGACCGCAGAACACTGAAGCTTTCTTT.

This clone showed up just a few times. The chain is built from TRBV19 and TRBJ1-1; D is ambiguous. This CDR3 has 12 amino acids. The V gene lost 8 bases and the J gene lost 5 bases, with 12 bases spanning the gap. CDR1 and CDR2 from the germline V gene are LNHDA and SQIVND (reference sequence). In DNA form, the CDR3 reads TGTGCCAGTCTTGGCCCGGGGACTGAAGCTTTCTTT. It is translated as CASLGPGTEAFF.

The CDR3 nucleotides read TGTGCCAGCAGCCCCCACGAACAGTGGGGCGTTTTCTTT. Protein product: CASSPHEQWGVFF. The chain recombines TRBV9 with TRBJ1-1; D possibly corresponds to TRBD1 (5 bases). Germline assignment: CDR1 SGDLS and CDR2 YYNGEE. Trimming shortened V by 4 bases and J by 13 bases, and 20 bases separated the two germline ends. The CDR3 has 13 amino acids.

This clone was found once. The chain uses TRBV6-1 and TRBJ1-1; D is ambiguous. The CDR3 totals 13 residues. Germline V lookup: CDR1 MNHNS, CDR2 SASEGT. Trimming took 4 bases from V and 4 from J, leaving 10 bases between them. CDR3 sequence (DNA): TGTGCCAGCAGTGGCACCGTCGGCACTGAAGCTTTCTTT. Its translation: CASSGTVGTEAFF.